These T cell receptor beta chains were read from a single sample in a study of blood T cell repertoires in COVID-19. Data came from immunoSEQ multiplex PCR; TCRdb stores just in-frame clones and leaves some out. Among fewer than 350,000 clones, 80% to 90% were seen once, and the ten largest hold about 12%. The sample taken for sequencing was peripheral blood. Receptor source: a woman in her 30s with COVID-19, enrolled during active disease. Both conserved end residues are part of each CDR3. A D gene is named only where the DNA matches it firmly. Size tells how often a clone was seen (once, few, many) or the class of an expanded clone, and some rows leave it out.

abundance: once
v_gene: TRBV3-1/TRBV3-2
d_gene: NA
j_gene: TRBJ2-2
CDR3nt: TGTGCCAGCAGCCAAGAAGGGGTGGACCTCACCGGGGAGCTGTTTTTT
CDR3aa: CASSQEGVDLTGELFF

abundance: few
v_gene: TRBV7-2
d_gene: TRBD1
j_gene: TRBJ1-1
CDR3nt: TGTGCCAGCAGCTTCACCGGGACAGACCCTAACGCTTTCTTT
CDR3aa: CASSFTGTDPNAFF

abundance: NA
v_gene: TRBV10-3
d_gene: NA
j_gene: TRBJ1-2
CDR3nt: TGTGCCATCAGTGAGGGACAATCTCTAAACTATGGCTACACCTTC
CDR3aa: CAISEGQSLNYGYTF

abundance: NA
v_gene: TRBV19
d_gene: NA
j_gene: TRBJ1-5
CDR3nt: TGTGCCAGTAGTATGGGCCCTAATCAGCCCCAGCATTTT
CDR3aa: CASSMGPNQPQHF

abundance: NA
v_gene: TRBV6-5
d_gene: TRBD1
j_gene: TRBJ1-2
CDR3nt: TGTGCCAGCAGACGGACAGGTAACGGCTACACCTTC
CDR3aa: CASRRTGNGYTF

abundance: NA
v_gene: TRBV6-1
d_gene: TRBD1
j_gene: TRBJ1-6
CDR3nt: TGTGCCAGCAGTGAAGCGCTTCAGGGGGTGGCTTCACCCCTCCACTTT
CDR3aa: CASSEALQGVASPLHF

abundance: NA
v_gene: TRBV19
d_gene: NA
j_gene: TRBJ1-2
CDR3nt: TGTGCCAGTAGCCCCGAGACTCTCTATGGCTACACCTTC
CDR3aa: CASSPETLYGYTF

abundance: NA
v_gene: TRBV3-1/TRBV3-2
d_gene: NA
j_gene: TRBJ2-5
CDR3nt: TGTGCCAGCAGCCAAAACGGGGGGCAACTTCAAGAGACCCAGTACTTC
CDR3aa: CASSQNGGQLQETQYF

abundance: NA
v_gene: TRBV5-4
d_gene: NA
j_gene: TRBJ1-1
CDR3nt: TGTGCCAGCAGCCCCCGACAGGCCGGGAACACTGAAGCTTTCTTT
CDR3aa: CASSPRQAGNTEAFF

abundance: NA
v_gene: TRBV10-1
d_gene: NA
j_gene: TRBJ2-3
CDR3nt: TGCGCCAGCAGTGAGTCGTACGGTACGCAGTATTTT
CDR3aa: CASSESYGTQYF

abundance: NA
v_gene: TRBV11-2
d_gene: TRBD2
j_gene: TRBJ2-1
CDR3nt: TGTGCCAGCAGCTTAGAACCCCCACTAGCGGGGGGGCCAAATGAGCAGTTCTTC
CDR3aa: CASSLEPPLAGGPNEQFF